The 20 T cell receptor beta chains listed next were all sequenced from one sample in a study of T-cell reconstitution after alpha-beta-depleted transplantation in children. TCRbeta library construction was performed incorporating unique molecular identifiers. TCRdb used MiXCR to reprocess the PCR reads, holding one entry per CDR3 protein. The table shows 500,000 or so distinct CDR3 sequences, with approximately 10% occurring only once. Here the sequenced sample was PBMCs, mostly from graft donor cells, taken 180 days after TCRalphabeta/CD19-depleted stem cell transplant. These receptors all stem from a female patient aged 2-10 years who had a stem cell transplant for aplastic anemia, so the T cells may come from the graft donor.

This clonotype was counted ten times or more. This rearrangement joins TRBV6-6 to TRBJ2-2, with D unclear. Trimming removed 6 bases at V and 5 bases at J, with 7 bases between. The CDR3 extends over 12 amino acids. Germline V gene data show CDR1 as MNHNY and CDR2 as SVGAGI (reference sequence). The CDR3 nucleotides are TGTGCCAGCAGCAAGAGGACCGGGGAGCTGTTTTTT. This encodes CASSKRTGELFF.

The chain is built from TRBV12-3 or TRBV12-4 and TRBJ2-1; 11 bases agree with TRBD2. Trimming at V came to 2 bases and at J to 4 bases, leaving 4 bases not matched to a gene. The CDR3 covers 16 residues. CDR3 coding DNA: TGTGCCAGCAGTTTATGGTTAGCGGGAGGGTACAATGAGCAGTTCTTC. Translation gives CASSLWLAGGYNEQFF.

This chain joins TRBV18 and TRBJ1-1, with TRBD1 matching 9 bases. This CDR3 is 15 amino acids long. Germline loops: CDR1 KGHSH, CDR2 LQKENI. J gave up 1 base and V 3 bases, and 3 bases lay outside the gene matches. CDR3 sequence: CASSPWTGENTEAFF. As DNA, the CDR3 is TGTGCCAGCTCACCTTGGACAGGGGAGAACACTGAAGCTTTCTTT.

The chain uses TRBV6-1 and TRBJ2-1, with TRBD2 matching over 12 bases. The trim removed 5 bases at V and 7 bases at J, leaving 6 bases unmatched. The CDR3 runs 15 residues. Germline V CDR1 and CDR2: MNHNS, SASEGT. In DNA, the CDR3 is TGTGCCAGCAGTCGGACTAGCGGGGATTGGAATGAGCAGTTCTTC. Translation: CASSRTSGDWNEQFF.

This clonotype was observed at least ten times. The chain links TRBV6-5 to TRBJ2-3, with D perhaps matching TRBD2 (6 bases). The V gene's germline CDR1 is MNHEY and CDR2 SVGAGI. V was cut by 3 bases and J by 6 bases, with 16 bases left in between. The CDR3 covers 15 residues. CDR3 protein: CASSYFGRRADTQYF. The CDR3, as DNA: TGTGCCAGCAGTTATTTCGGGAGAAGGGCGGATACGCAGTATTTT.

This clonotype was counted many times. CDR3 bases: TGTGCCAGCAGCAGCAGGGTCACCTACGAGCAGTACTTC. Residues: CASSSRVTYEQYF. The chain uses TRBV5-6 and TRBJ2-7; D might be TRBD1 (5 bases). The CDR3 totals 13 residues. The V and J ends lost 4 bases and 2 bases respectively, with 10 bases between them. From germline, CDR1 is SGHDT and CDR2 YYEEEE.

The V and J genes are TRBV11-2 and TRBJ2-1, with 7 bases lining up with TRBD2. V was clipped by 5 bases and J by 4 bases; unmatched bases: 8. In germline, CDR1 is SGHAT, CDR2 FQNNGV. The CDR3 has 15 amino acids. The CDR3 loop reads CASSATGTTYNEQFF. The DNA for the CDR3 is TGTGCCAGCAGCGCCACCGGGACTACATACAATGAGCAGTTCTTC.

This clonotype was seen a few times. The chain employs TRBV6-1 and TRBJ1-5; D is uncertain. Trimming pared 9 bases from V and 6 bases from J, leaving 6 bases between. The CDR3 sequence is 10 residues long. The germline gives CDR1 MNHNS, CDR2 SASEGT. CDR3 nucleotide sequence: TGTGCCAGTCAAAGTCAGCCCCAGCATTTT. It is translated as CASQSQPQHF.

CDR3 sequence: CASSLALAGPYNEQFF. For the CDR3, the DNA is TGTGCCAGCAGCTTAGCACTAGCGGGGCCTTACAATGAGCAGTTCTTC. The V and J genes are TRBV7-9 and TRBJ2-1, with 10 bases fitting TRBD2. The V and J ends lost 0 bases and 4 bases, in that order; junction bases with no gene match: 3. CDR1 SEHNR and CDR2 FQNEAQ come from the germline V gene (reference sequence). This CDR3 comprises 16 residues.

This chain links TRBV29-1 with TRBJ2-3, with unresolved D. The CDR3 is made up of 12 amino acids. Germline CDR1 and CDR2: SQVTM and ANQGSEA. Trimming removed 6 bases at V and 6 bases at J, with 13 bases between. The CDR3 nucleotides read TGCAGCGTCATGTGGACGGAGGATACGCAGTATTTT. Amino acid sequence: CSVMWTEDTQYF.

The gene calls are TRBV10-1 and TRBJ2-1; 7 nucleotides agree with TRBD2. The CDR3 contains 16 residues. The ends lost 3 bases at V and 0 bases at J; junction bases unmatched: 5. CDR1 is WNHNN and CDR2 is SYGVQD in the germline V gene (reference sequence). The CDR3 DNA reads as TGCGCCAGCAGTGAAAGGCGGGAGCGCTCCTACAATGAGCAGTTCTTC. It specifies CASSERRERSYNEQFF.

This clonotype was recorded a few times. The chain carries TRBV7-9 and TRBJ2-1, with a weak D call TRBD1 (5 bases). CDR3 length equals 17 residues. Germline lookup yields CDR1 SEHNR and CDR2 FQNEAQ (reference sequence). Deletions cut 5 bases from V and 1 base from J, with 18 bases between. The CDR3 region has the DNA TGTGCCAGCAGCCCGGCCGCAGGGCCGCCTTCCTACAATGAGCAGTTCTTC. Residues: CASSPAAGPPSYNEQFF. Combining the CDR3 with reference TRBV7-9 and TRBJ2-1 gives the whole variable domain DTGVSQNPRHKITKRGQNVTFRCDPISEHNRLYWYRQTLGQGPEFLTYFQNEAQLEKSRLLSDRFSAERPKGSFSTLEIQRTEQGDSAMYLCASSPAAGPPSYNEQFFGPGTRLTVL.

V usage is TRBV11-1 and J usage is TRBJ2-7; D call uncertain. CDR3 length: 18 amino acids. The germline CDR1 and CDR2 sequences are SGHAT and FQDESV (reference sequence). V lost 4 bases to trimming and J lost 3 bases, with 25 bases between them. DNA of the CDR3: TGTGCCAGCAGCTCCCGGTTAAGCCGGACCCTCCCGATCTACGAGCAGTACTTC. It encodes CASSSRLSRTLPIYEQYF.

The chain uses TRBV10-3 and TRBJ2-5, with D perhaps TRBD1 or TRBD2 (6 bases each). From germline, CDR1 is ENHRY and CDR2 SYGVKD. The CDR3 totals 15 residues. V lost 2 bases and J lost 5, with 15 bases in between. The CDR3 spells CAISEPVGGRETQYF. Written as DNA, the CDR3 is TGTGCCATCAGTGAGCCAGTGGGGGGCCGCGAGACCCAGTACTTC.

The chain links TRBV7-2 to TRBJ2-1, with D possibly being TRBD2 (6 bases). CDR1 SGHTA and CDR2 FQGNSA come from the germline V gene. The CDR3 spans 13 residues. V was trimmed by 5 bases and J by 4 bases, leaving 9 bases between them. CDR3 region: CASSMDYYNEQFF. CDR3 bases: TGTGCCAGCAGCATGGACTATTACAATGAGCAGTTCTTC.

A few counts support this clonotype. This chain connects TRBV7-3 to TRBJ1-1; D gene unclear. CDR3 length: 13 residues. Per germline, CDR1 SGHTA and CDR2 FQGTGA. V shed 5 bases and J shed 0 bases, with 7 bases lying between them. CDR3 loop: CASSPNLNTEAFF. CDR3 coding DNA: TGTGCCAGCAGCCCTAATCTGAACACTGAAGCTTTCTTT.

This chain joins TRBV11-3 and TRBJ1-1, with D unclear. Looked up from germline, CDR1 is SGHNT and CDR2 is YENEEA. The CDR3 is 15 amino acids. V was shortened by 5 bases and J by 0 bases, with 13 bases between the two germline ends. The DNA of the CDR3 is TGTGCCAGCAGCGAGAGGGTGTCCATGAACACTGAAGCTTTCTTT. Its translation: CASSERVSMNTEAFF.

V and J are TRBV18 and TRBJ2-1, with TRBD2 matching 11 bases. This CDR3 has 20 residues. V lost 3 bases and J lost 0; bases outside the gene matches: 13. The germline V gene encodes CDR1 KGHSH and CDR2 LQKENI. CDR3 residues: CASSPLGLAEHPVSYNEQFF. DNA of the CDR3: TGTGCCAGCTCACCCTTGGGACTAGCGGAACACCCCGTCTCCTACAATGAGCAGTTCTTC.

This clonotype appeared a few times. The chain combines TRBV3-1 with TRBJ2-1, with 11 positions matching TRBD2. The V and J ends lost 1 base and 2 bases, in that order; junction bases with no gene match: 10. Per germline, CDR1 LGHDT and CDR2 YNNKEL (reference sequence). This CDR3 comprises 19 residues. The CDR3 DNA reads TGTGCCAGCAGCCAAGCTCGGCTTCTAGCGGGGGGTGCCTACAATGAGCAGTTCTTC. As protein: CASSQARLLAGGAYNEQFF.

In its sample, this clonotype was seen many times. The gene calls are TRBV11-3 and TRBJ2-3; D might be TRBD1 or TRBD2, each matching 5 bases. Germline V gene data show CDR1 as SGHNT and CDR2 as YENEEA. V was cut by 5 bases and J by 4 bases, with 13 bases left in between. This CDR3 has 14 residues. The DNA for the CDR3 is TGTGCCAGCAGCCGGGGCGGAGTCGCAGATACGCAGTATTTT. Translated, it gives CASSRGGVADTQYF.